A selection of T cell receptor beta chains follows, all from one sample in a study of blood T cells in healthy people across ages. TCRdb recomputed calls from the 5' RACE reads with MiXCR, one row per CDR3 protein. Of some 1.5 million distinct CDR3 sequences in the sample, 28% were seen once. Sequencing was carried out using blood. Receptor source: a woman in her twenties or thirties in good health. The CDR3 runs from the conserved cysteine through the conserved F or W. D genes are given only for firm matches. The size of a clone is reported for some rows only, either as once, few or many, or as a class for expanded clones.

D gene	V gene	J gene	clone size	CDR3 DNA	CDR3 protein
-	TRBV27	TRBJ2-1	-	TGTGCCAGCACTCAAACCTCGTGGGTCGGCAATGAGCAGTTCTTC	CASTQTSWVGNEQFF
-	TRBV4-1	TRBJ1-5	-	TGCGCCAGCAGCCCTGATCAGCCCCAGCATTTT	CASSPDQPQHF
-	TRBV2	TRBJ1-1	-	TGTGCCAGCAGTGAATTGAGGGGCCGAAGGGGGACTGAAGCTTTCTTT	CASSELRGRRGTEAFF
-	TRBV7-2	TRBJ2-3	few	TGTGCCAGCAGCTTAGTTGGGGGACGCGGTCCGTATTTT	CASSLVGGRGPYF
-	TRBV12-3/TRBV12-4	TRBJ2-1	-	TGTGCCAGCAGCCAAGAGACAGGAAGCTCCTACGAGCAGTTCTTC	CASSQETGSSYEQFF
-	TRBV12-3/TRBV12-4	TRBJ2-1	few	TGTGCCAGCAAGTTGGACTTTAACAATGAGCAGTTCTTC	CASKLDFNNEQFF
-	TRBV29-1	TRBJ1-5	-	TGCAGCGGCCGACAGGACTATAGCAATCAGCCCCAGCATTTT	CSGRQDYSNQPQHF
-	TRBV7-2	TRBJ2-1	-	TGTGCCAGCAGCTTAGGTAGGAGCTCCTACAATGAGCGGTTCTTC	CASSLGRSSYNERFF
-	TRBV5-5	TRBJ2-2	few	TGTGCCAGCAGCTTGGAATGGTTTTCCGGGGAGCGGTTTTTT	CASSLEWFSGERFF
-	TRBV6-6	TRBJ1-3	-	TGTGCCAGCAGTTACGGGGACCGGGGAAACACCATATATTTT	CASSYGDRGNTIYF
-	TRBV20-1	TRBJ2-7	few	TGCAGTGCTAGAGATACCCGATCAGAAGTCCACGAGCAGTACTTC	CSARDTRSEVHEQYF
-	TRBV20-1	TRBJ1-1	-	TGCAGTGCTAGGGGCCGCTCCGTGGGCACTGAAGCTTTCTTT	CSARGRSVGTEAFF
-	TRBV5-6	TRBJ1-1	-	TGTGCCAGCAGCTGGGGGATAGGGGACGACGCTGAAGCTTTCTTT	CASSWGIGDDAEAFF
-	TRBV2	TRBJ1-5	-	TGTGCCAGCAGTGAACAGGGGAAGTGGCAGCCCCAGCATTTT	CASSEQGKWQPQHF
TRBD2	TRBV7-2	TRBJ2-1	few	TGTGCCAGCAGCTCTGGGACTAGCGGGAGAATCGGGCAGTTCTTC	CASSSGTSGRIGQFF
-	TRBV30	TRBJ1-2	-	TGTGTCTGGATGGGGATTCGGGGCTACACCTTC	CVWMGIRGYTF
TRBD2	TRBV5-1	TRBJ2-1	-	TGCGCCAGCAGGAGAACTAGCGGGGGGCCTTACAATGAGCAGTTCTTC	CASRRTSGGPYNEQFF
-	TRBV4-1	TRBJ2-3	-	TGCGCCAGCAGCCAAGTAGTTTGGTATACGCAGTATTTT	CASSQVVWYTQYF
TRBD2	TRBV6-5	TRBJ2-5	-	TGTGCCAGCAGTTACGCGGGGGGAGGAGGGCAAGAGACCCAGTACTTC	CASSYAGGGGQETQYF
-	TRBV19	TRBJ1-5	-	TGTGCCAGTGGATGGGGGGTTCAGCCCCAGCATTTT	CASGWGVQPQHF
TRBD1	TRBV28	TRBJ2-3	-	TGTGCCAGCAGTTTAGGGACAGACACAGGTACGCAGTATTTT	CASSLGTDTGTQYF
TRBD2	TRBV20-1	TRBJ2-1	-	TGCAGTGCTAGAGCGGCTAGCGGAAGCTCCTACAATGAGCAGTTCTTC	CSARAASGSSYNEQFF
-	TRBV29-1	TRBJ2-4	few	TGCAGCGTCACTACGGGGAAAAACATTCAGTACTTC	CSVTTGKNIQYF
-	TRBV18	TRBJ2-3	once	TGTGCCAGCTCCCCGGTAGCGACGAGTTGGGCAGATACGCAGTATTTT	CASSPVATSWADTQYF
-	TRBV20-1	TRBJ2-7	-	TGCAGTGCTAGTCAGGTCATGAATGAGCAGTACTTC	CSASQVMNEQYF
-	TRBV29-1	TRBJ2-7	-	TGCAGCGTTGGTCAGACCGAGCAGTACTTC	CSVGQTEQYF
TRBD1	TRBV12-3/TRBV12-4	TRBJ2-5	many	TGTGCCAGCAGTTGGGGGACAGGGGGTCTCCAAGAGACCCAGTACTTC	CASSWGTGGLQETQYF
TRBD1	TRBV3-1	TRBJ1-1	-	TGTGCCAGCAGCCTCATCTCCGGGACAGAGGGAGCTTTCTTT	CASSLISGTEGAFF
-	TRBV12-3/TRBV12-4	TRBJ2-2	-	TGTGCCAGCAGCGGGACCGCCGGGGAGCTGTTTTTT	CASSGTAGELFF
-	TRBV27	TRBJ2-7	few	TGTGCCAGCAGTTTTACAGGGAACCCCTCCTACGAGCAGTACTTC	CASSFTGNPSYEQYF
-	TRBV20-1	TRBJ1-1	-	TGCAGTGCTCAGACTCCATCCTGGACACCCGATGGGACTGAAGCTTTCTTT	CSAQTPSWTPDGTEAFF
-	TRBV6-6	TRBJ2-7	many	TGTGCCAGCAGTTACTCGGGGGCCCCCTCCTACGAGCAGTACTTC	CASSYSGAPSYEQYF
-	TRBV29-1	TRBJ1-2	few	TGCAGCGTTGGATGGGGCGTGAATGGCTACACCTTC	CSVGWGVNGYTF
TRBD2	TRBV3-1	TRBJ2-5	-	TGTGCCAGCAGCCCGCCCCTTAGCGGGGGAGAGACCCAGTACTTC	CASSPPLSGGETQYF
TRBD2	TRBV7-2	TRBJ2-7	-	TGTGACAGCAGCTCCCAAGCGGGAAGGGACTACGAGCAGTACTTC	CDSSSQAGRDYEQYF
-	TRBV5-5	TRBJ2-5	-	TGTGCCAGCAGCTTACGGCCGACACAAGAGACCCAGTACTTC	CASSLRPTQETQYF